This T cell receptor (beta chain) was observed in a study of blood T cells in healthy people across ages. Drawn from each donor were 8.5 to 10 milliliters of peripheral blood. With a J-beta primer mix and a sample-barcoded 5' primer, a second PCR ran roughly 7 to 11 cycles. Each CDR3 protein gets one entry after TCRdb re-called the 5' RACE reads with MiXCR. The sample has roughly 680,000 distinct CDR3 sequences; over 45% are singletons. The CDR3 has 14 amino acids. Germline V gene data show CDR1 as DFQATT and CDR2 as SNEGSKA (reference sequence). This rearrangement joins TRBV20-1 to TRBJ2-5; TRBD1 aligns across 9 bases. Judging by the DNA end, TRBJ2-7 fits better; the J call may be wrong. The clonotype originates from an older woman in good health. Sequenced: blood. CDR3 nucleotide sequence: TGCAGTGCTAGAGAGTCCGGGACAGGGAGCGAGCAGTACTTC. Its translation: CSARESGTGSEQYF.